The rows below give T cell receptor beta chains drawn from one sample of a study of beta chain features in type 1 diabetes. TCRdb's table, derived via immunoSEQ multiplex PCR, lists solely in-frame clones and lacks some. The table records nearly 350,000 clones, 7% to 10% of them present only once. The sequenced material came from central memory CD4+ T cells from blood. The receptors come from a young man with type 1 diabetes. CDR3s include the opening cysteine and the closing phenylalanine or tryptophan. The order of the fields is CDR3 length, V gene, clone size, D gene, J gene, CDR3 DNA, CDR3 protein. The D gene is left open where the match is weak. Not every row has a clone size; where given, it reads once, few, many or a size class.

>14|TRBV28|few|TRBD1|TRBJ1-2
TGTGCCAGCATAAATGAGCGACAGGGTTATGGCTACACCTTC
CASINERQGYGYTF
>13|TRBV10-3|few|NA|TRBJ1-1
TGTGCCATCAGTCCTGAACAGGGCGACGAAGCTTTCTTT
CAISPEQGDEAFF
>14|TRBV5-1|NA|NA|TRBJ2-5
TGCGCCAGCAGCTTGGGGGACGGGCAAGAGACCCAGTACTTC
CASSLGDGQETQYF
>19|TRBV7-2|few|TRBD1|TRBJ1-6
TGTGCAGACGCCCCAAATTGGCCTGAACCAGGGGGCAGTAATTCACCCCTCCACTTT
CADAPNWPEPGGSNSPLHF
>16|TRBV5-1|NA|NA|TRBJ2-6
TGCGCCAGCAGCTTGGTAGGAGGCTCTGGGGCCAACGTCCTGACTTTC
CASSLVGGSGANVLTF
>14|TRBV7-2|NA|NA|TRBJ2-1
TGTGCCAGCAGCTCTTTTACTAGCCCCAATGAGCAGTTCTTC
CASSSFTSPNEQFF
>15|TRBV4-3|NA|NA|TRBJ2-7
TGCGCCAGCAGCCAAGCCGCCACCAGTTCCTACGAGCAGTACTTC
CASSQAATSSYEQYF
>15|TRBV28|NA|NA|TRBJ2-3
TGTGCCAGCAGTTTGGGGGGCCTCGGGACAGATACGCAGTATTTT
CASSLGGLGTDTQYF
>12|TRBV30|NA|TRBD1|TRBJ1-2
TGTGCCTGGAGTGTCCAGGGGGGTGGCTACACCTTC
CAWSVQGGGYTF
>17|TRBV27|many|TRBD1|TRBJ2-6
TGTGCCAGCAGTTTGAGACAGGGGGCGCCTGGGGCCAACGTCCTGACTTTC
CASSLRQGAPGANVLTF
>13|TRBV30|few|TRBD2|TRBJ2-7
TGTGCCTGGAGCCCAGCCCGGGAGGGCGAGCAGTACTTC
CAWSPAREGEQYF
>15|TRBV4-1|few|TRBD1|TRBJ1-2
TGCGCCAGCAGCCAAGAACAGGGGGCTAACTATGGCTACACCTTC
CASSQEQGANYGYTF
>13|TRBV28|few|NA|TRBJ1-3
TGTGCCAGCAGTCTAAACTCTGGAAACACCATATATTTT
CASSLNSGNTIYF
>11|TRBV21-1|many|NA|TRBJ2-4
TGTGCCAGGCGAGACTGGGGCATTCAGTACTTC
CARRDWGIQYF
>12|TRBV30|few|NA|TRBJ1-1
TGTGCCTGGAGCTTGGGGGCTTATGAAGCTTTCTTT
CAWSLGAYEAFF
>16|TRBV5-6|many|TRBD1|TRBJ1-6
TGTGCCAGCAGCTTGACGGGACAGACCTATAATTCACCCCTCCACTTT
CASSLTGQTYNSPLHF
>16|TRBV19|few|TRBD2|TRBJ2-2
TGTGCCAGTAGTGTTGGGGCTAGCGGAAGAACCGGGGAGCTGTTTTTT
CASSVGASGRTGELFF
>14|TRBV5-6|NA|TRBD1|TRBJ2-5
TGTGCCAGCAGCAGCGGACAGGGGAAAGAGACCCAGTACTTC
CASSSGQGKETQYF
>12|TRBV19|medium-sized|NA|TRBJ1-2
TGTGCCACCTCAGGAAGTAACTATGGCTACACCTTC
CATSGSNYGYTF
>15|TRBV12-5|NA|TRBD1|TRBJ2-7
TGTGCTAGTGCCCGGCTAGGACAGGGATCCCACGAGCAGTACTTC
CASARLGQGSHEQYF
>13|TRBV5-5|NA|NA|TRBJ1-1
TGTGCCAGCAGCTTGCTTGGGAACACTGAAGCTTTCTTT
CASSLLGNTEAFF
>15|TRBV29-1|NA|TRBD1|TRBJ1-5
TGCAGCGCCCCATGTAGGGACAGGGGTATGGAGACCCAGCATTTT
CSAPCRDRGMETQHF
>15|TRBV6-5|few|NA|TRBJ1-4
TGTGCCAGCAGTTACTCTCAGGGTTACGGTGAAAAACTGTTTTTT
CASSYSQGYGEKLFF
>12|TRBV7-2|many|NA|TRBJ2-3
TGTGCCAGCAGCCCCCATTTCGATACGCAGTATTTT
CASSPHFDTQYF
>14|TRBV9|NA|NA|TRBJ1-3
TGTGCCAGCAGCGTTGGACACTCTGGAAACACCATATATTTT
CASSVGHSGNTIYF
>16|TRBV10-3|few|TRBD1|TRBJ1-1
TGTGCCATCAGTGACGAGGACAGGGGGCTAGACACTGAAGCTTTCTTT
CAISDEDRGLDTEAFF
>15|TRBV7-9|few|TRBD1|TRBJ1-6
TGTGCCAGCAGACTCGACAGGGGCTATAATTCACCCCTCCACTTT
CASRLDRGYNSPLHF
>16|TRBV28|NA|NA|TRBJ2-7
TGTGCCAGCAGTATTACCGGGACGGGGGTCTCCTACGAGCAGTACTTC
CASSITGTGVSYEQYF
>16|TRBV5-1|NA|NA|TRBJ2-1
TGCGCCAGCAGCTTGGATGGGGATGGCTCCTACAATGAGCAGTTCTTC
CASSLDGDGSYNEQFF
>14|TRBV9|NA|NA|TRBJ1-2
TGTGCCAGCAGCCCTCTAGGGGAGAACTATGGCTACACCTTC
CASSPLGENYGYTF
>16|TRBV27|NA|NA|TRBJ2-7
TGTGCCAGCAGTCCGAGCAGGGGTAAGGGGTCCTACGAGCAGTACTTC
CASSPSRGKGSYEQYF
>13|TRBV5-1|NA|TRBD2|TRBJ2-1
TGCGCCAGCAGCGAGCGGGGGGACAATGAGCAGTTCTTC
CASSERGDNEQFF
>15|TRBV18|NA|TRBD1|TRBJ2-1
TGTGCCAGCTCACCACTAAGACAGGGGCAGAATGAGCAGTTCTTC
CASSPLRQGQNEQFF
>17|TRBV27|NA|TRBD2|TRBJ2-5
TGTGCCAGCAGCCCTCCCGAGCGGGGGGGTTGGCAAGAGACCCAGTACTTC
CASSPPERGGWQETQYF
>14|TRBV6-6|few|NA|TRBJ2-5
TGTGCCAGCAGTTACTCGAAACTGCAAGAGACCCAGTACTTC
CASSYSKLQETQYF
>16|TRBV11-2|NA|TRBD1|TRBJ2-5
TGTGCCAGCAGCGCAGAATCCGGGACAGGGGAAGAGACCCAGTACTTC
CASSAESGTGEETQYF
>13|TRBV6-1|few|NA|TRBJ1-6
TGTGCCAGCAGTTCGCGGATTAATTCACCCCTCCACTTT
CASSSRINSPLHF
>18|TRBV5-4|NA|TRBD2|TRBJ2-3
TGTGCCAGCAGCTTCCGGACTAGCGGGGGGGCCTCGGTAGATACGCAGTATTTT
CASSFRTSGGASVDTQYF
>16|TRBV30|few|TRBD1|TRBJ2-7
TGTGCCTGGAGTGGAAGACAGGGGATCGGCCTCTACGAGCAGTACTTC
CAWSGRQGIGLYEQYF